This entry concerns a single T cell receptor (beta chain). This sample was included in a study of beta chain features in type 1 diabetes. The authors reverse transcribed all of the isolated RNA, so sequencing captured expressed TCRB transcripts. TCRdb's copy holds only in-frame clones and misses some; the assay was immunoSEQ multiplex PCR. The table includes around 290,000 clones, 7.5% to 9.5% detected once. This CDR3 is built from 14 residues. Losses at the gene ends were 3 bases for V and 4 bases for J; bases not matched to a gene: 5. Germline CDR1 is SGHTA and CDR2 is FQGNSA. The sequenced material came from central memory CD4+ T cells from blood. The chain recombines TRBV7-2 with TRBJ2-5; 7 bases line up with TRBD1. This receptor was identified in a woman aged 18 to 35 in good health. The CDR3 coding sequence is TGTGCCAGCAGCTTCCGGACAGGCGGAGAGACCCAGTACTTC. This gives the protein CASSFRTGGETQYF.